This T cell receptor beta chain was recorded in a study of OX40 agonist ivuxolimab in advanced cancers. Across the whole study: Of the participants, approximately 44% had some prior anti-PD-1, anti-PD-L1 or anti-CTLA-4 therapy, which was allowed. Two patients with cutaneous melanoma and one with hepatocellular carcinoma, three in total, showed partial responses. Study-wide results and caveats: CD4+ T cells averaged fewer expanded clones than CD8+ T cells.

Trimming removed 5 bases from V and 3 bases from J, with 10 bases in between. Germline V CDR1 and CDR2: GTSNPN, SVGIG (reference sequence). This CDR3 is 13 amino acids long. This clone was recorded once. Its antigen remains unknown. TCRdb keeps only in-frame clones here, not all; method: immunoSEQ multiplex PCR. In the table there are about 61,000 clones, less than 90% of which are singletons. This sample comprised CD4+ or CD8+ T cells sorted from blood, obtained in a trial of the OX40 agonist ivuxolimab. The receptor's source is an adult with an advanced solid tumor such as melanoma, head and neck, liver or kidney cancer. V usage is TRBV30 and J usage is TRBJ1-4; D remains ambiguous. The CDR3 DNA is TGTGCCTGGGGAGGCCTATCTAATGAAAAACTGTTTTTT. Its protein product is CAWGGLSNEKLFF.